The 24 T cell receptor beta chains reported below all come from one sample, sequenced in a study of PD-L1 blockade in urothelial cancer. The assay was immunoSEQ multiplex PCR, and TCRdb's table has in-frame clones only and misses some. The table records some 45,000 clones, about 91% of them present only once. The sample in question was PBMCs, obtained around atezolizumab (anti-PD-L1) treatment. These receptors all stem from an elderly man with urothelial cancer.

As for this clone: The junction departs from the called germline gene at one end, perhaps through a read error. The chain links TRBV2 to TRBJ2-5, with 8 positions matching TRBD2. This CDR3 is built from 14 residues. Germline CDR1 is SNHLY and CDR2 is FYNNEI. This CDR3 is CASREAGVGETQYF. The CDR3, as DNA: TGTGCCAGCAGAGAAGCGGGAGTCGGAGAGACCCAGTACTTC.

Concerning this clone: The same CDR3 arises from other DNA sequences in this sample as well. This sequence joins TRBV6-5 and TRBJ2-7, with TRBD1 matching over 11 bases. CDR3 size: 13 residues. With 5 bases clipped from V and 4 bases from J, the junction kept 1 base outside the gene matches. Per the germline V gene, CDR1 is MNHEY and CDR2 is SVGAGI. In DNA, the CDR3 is TGTGCCAGCAGTAGGGACAGGGGGTACGAGCAGTACTTC. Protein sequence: CASSRDRGYEQYF.

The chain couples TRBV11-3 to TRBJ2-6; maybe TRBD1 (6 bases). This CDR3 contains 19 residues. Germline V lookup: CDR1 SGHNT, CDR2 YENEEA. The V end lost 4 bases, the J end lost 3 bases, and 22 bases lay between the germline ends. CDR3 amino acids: CASSSQPARGSNGANVLTF. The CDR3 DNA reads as TGTGCCAGCAGCTCTCAACCGGCCAGGGGATCGAATGGGGCCAACGTCCTGACTTTC.

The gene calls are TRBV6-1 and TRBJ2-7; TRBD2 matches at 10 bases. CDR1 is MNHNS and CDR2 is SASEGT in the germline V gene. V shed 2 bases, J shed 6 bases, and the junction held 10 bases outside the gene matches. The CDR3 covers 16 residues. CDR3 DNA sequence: TGTGCCAGCAGTGAAAGTGGCGGTCTAGCGGGAGCCGAGCAGTACTTC. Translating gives CASSESGGLAGAEQYF.

The CDR3 DNA sequence: TGTGCCAGCAGTCTCCCGACAGGAACGGGCGGGGAGCTGTTTTTT. Its translation is CASSLPTGTGGELFF. The V call is TRBV6-5, the J call TRBJ2-2, with D perhaps matching TRBD1 (6 bases). The CDR3 is 15 residues long. V lost 5 bases and J 7 bases, leaving 17 bases between the germline ends. Germline V lookup: CDR1 MNHEY, CDR2 SVGAGI.

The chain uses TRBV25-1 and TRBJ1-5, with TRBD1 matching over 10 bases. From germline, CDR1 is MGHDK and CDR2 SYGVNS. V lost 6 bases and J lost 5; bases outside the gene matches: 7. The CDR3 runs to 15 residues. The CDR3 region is CASSSTGQGYQPQHF. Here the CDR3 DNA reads TGTGCCAGCAGCAGTACGGGACAGGGGTATCAGCCCCAGCATTTT. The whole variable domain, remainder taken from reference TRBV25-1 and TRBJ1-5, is EADIYQTPRYLVIGTGKKITLECSQTMGHDKMYWYQQDPGMELHLIHYSYGVNSTEKGDLSSESTVSRIRTEHFPLTLESARPSHTSQYLCASSSTGQGYQPQHFGDGTRLSIL.

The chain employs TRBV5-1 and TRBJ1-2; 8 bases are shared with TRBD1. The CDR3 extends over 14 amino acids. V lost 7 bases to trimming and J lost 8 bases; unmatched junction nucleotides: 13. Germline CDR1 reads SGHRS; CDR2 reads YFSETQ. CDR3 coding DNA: TGCGCCAGCCGAGAGGGGACAGGTGGAAGCGGCTACACCTTC. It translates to CASREGTGGSGYTF.

Here the CDR3 DNA reads TGTGCCAGCAGCCCAGGTCTGGGAGGGGGAGATACGCAGTATTTT. It specifies CASSPGLGGGDTQYF. The J gene is TRBJ2-3, the V gene TRBV7-7, with D possibly matching TRBD2 (7 bases). From germline, CDR1 is SSHAT and CDR2 FNYEAQ (reference sequence). CDR3 size: 15 residues. Trimming took off 5 bases at V and 5 bases at J, with 17 bases between the two ends.

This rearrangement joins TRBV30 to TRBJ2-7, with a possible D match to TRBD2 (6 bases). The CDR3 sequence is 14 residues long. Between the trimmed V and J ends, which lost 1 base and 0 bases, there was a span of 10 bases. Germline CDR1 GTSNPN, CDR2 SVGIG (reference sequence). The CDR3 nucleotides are TGTGCCTGGAGTGGTGGCGGGGACTCCTACGAGCAGTACTTC. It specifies CAWSGGGDSYEQYF.

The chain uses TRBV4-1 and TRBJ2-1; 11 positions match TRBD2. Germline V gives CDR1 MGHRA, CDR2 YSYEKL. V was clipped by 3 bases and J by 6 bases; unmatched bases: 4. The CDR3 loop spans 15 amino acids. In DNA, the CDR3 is TGCGCCAGCAGCCACCCTACTAGCGGGAGCAATGAGCAGTTCTTC. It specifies CASSHPTSGSNEQFF.

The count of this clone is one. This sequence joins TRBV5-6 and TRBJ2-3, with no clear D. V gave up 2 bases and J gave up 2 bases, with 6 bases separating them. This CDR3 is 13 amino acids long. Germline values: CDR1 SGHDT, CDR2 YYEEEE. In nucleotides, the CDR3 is TGTGCCAGCAGCTTCCAGAACACAGATACGCAGTATTTT. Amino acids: CASSFQNTDTQYF.

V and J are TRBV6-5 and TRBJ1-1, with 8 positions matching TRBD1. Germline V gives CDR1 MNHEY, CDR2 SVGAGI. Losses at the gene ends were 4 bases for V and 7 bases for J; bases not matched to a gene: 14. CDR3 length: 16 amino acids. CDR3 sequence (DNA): TGTGCCAGCAGTTCGACGAAGACAGGGGAGTTGGATGAAGCTTTCTTT. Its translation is CASSSTKTGELDEAFF.

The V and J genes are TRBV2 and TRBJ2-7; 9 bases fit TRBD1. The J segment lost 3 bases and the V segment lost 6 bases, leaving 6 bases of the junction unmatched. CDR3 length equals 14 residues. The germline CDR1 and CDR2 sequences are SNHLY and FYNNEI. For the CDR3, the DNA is TGTGCCAGCAGGGGGACAGGGCCCAACTACGAGCAGTACTTC. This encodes CASRGTGPNYEQYF.

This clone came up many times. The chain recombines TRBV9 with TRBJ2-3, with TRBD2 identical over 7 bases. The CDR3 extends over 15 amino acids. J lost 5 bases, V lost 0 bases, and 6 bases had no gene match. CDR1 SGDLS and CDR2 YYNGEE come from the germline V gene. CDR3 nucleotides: TGTGCCAGCAGCGTAGATGTCGGGGAGGGAGATACGCAGTATTTT. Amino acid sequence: CASSVDVGEGDTQYF.

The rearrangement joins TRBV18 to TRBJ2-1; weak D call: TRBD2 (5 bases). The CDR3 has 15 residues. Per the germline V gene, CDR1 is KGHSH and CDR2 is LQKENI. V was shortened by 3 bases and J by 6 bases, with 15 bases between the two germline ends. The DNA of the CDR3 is TGTGCCAGCTCACCGTATCAGGACTCGGGCAATGAGCAGTTCTTC. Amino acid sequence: CASSPYQDSGNEQFF. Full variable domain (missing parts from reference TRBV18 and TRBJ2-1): NAGVMQNPRHLVRRRGQEARLRCSPMKGHSHVYWYRQLPEEGLKFMVYLQKENIIDESGMPKERFSAEFPKEGPSILRIQQVVRGDSAAYFCASSPYQDSGNEQFFGPGTRLTVL.

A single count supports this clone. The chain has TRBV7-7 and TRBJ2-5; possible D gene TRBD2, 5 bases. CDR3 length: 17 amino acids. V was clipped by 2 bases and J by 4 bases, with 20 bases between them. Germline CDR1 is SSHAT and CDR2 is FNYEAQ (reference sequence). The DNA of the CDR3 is TGTGCCAGCAGCTTAATCTTTGCGGGTCCTAACCCAGAGACCCAGTACTTC. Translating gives CASSLIFAGPNPETQYF.

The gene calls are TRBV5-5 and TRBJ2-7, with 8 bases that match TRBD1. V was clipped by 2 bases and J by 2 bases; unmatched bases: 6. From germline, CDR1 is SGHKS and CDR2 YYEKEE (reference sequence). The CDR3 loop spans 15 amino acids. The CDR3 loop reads CASSFTGTGTYEQYF. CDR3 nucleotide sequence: TGTGCCAGCAGCTTCACCGGGACAGGAACCTACGAGCAGTACTTC. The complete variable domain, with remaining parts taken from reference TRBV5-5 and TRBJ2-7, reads DAGVTQSPTHLIKTRGQQVTLRCSPISGHKSVSWYQQVLGQGPQFIFQYYEKEERGRGNFPDRFSARQFPNYSSELNVNALLLGDSALYLCASSFTGTGTYEQYFGPGTRLTVT.

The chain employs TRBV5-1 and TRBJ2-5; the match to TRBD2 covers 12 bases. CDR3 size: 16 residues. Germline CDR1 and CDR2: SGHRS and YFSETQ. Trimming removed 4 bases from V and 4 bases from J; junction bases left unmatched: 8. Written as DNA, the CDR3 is TGCGCCAGCAGCCTACCTAGCGGGAGGGCTGTAGAGACCCAGTACTTC. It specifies CASSLPSGRAVETQYF.

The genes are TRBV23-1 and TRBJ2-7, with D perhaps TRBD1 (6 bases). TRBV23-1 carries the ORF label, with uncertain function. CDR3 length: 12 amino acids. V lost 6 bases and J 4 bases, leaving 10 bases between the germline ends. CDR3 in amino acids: CASRGAEYEQYF. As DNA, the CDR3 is TGCGCCAGCAGGGGGGCTGAATACGAGCAGTACTTC.

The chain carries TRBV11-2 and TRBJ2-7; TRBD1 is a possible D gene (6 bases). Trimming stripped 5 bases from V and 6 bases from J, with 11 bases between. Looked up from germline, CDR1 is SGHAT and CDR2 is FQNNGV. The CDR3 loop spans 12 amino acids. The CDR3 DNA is TGTGCCAGCAGCGCAGGGGTCTCCGAGCAGTACTTC. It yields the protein CASSAGVSEQYF. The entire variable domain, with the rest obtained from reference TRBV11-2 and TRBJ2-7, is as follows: EAGVAQSPRYKIIEKRQSVAFWCNPISGHATLYWYQQILGQGPKLLIQFQNNGVVDDSQLPKDRFSAERLKGVDSTLKIQPAKLEDSAVYLCASSAGVSEQYFGPGTRLTVT.

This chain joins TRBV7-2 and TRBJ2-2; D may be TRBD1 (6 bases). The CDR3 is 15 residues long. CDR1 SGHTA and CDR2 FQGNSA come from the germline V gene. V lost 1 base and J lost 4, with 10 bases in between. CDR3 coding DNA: TGTGCCAGCAGCTTAGTTCTGGGGGCCACCGGGGAGCTGTTTTTT. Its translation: CASSLVLGATGELFF.

The DNA for the CDR3 is TGTGCCAGTAGTATAAAGTCAGGGGGGAGCCCCGAGCAGTACTTC. Translating it yields CASSIKSGGSPEQYF. The chain uses TRBV19 and TRBJ2-7, with D tentatively TRBD1 (7 bases). Trimming pared 2 bases from V and 6 bases from J, leaving 17 bases between. From germline, CDR1 is LNHDA and CDR2 SQIVND (reference sequence). CDR3 length: 15 residues. The variable domain in full, with the rest retrieved from reference TRBV19 and TRBJ2-7, is DGGITQSPKYLFRKEGQNVTLSCEQNLNHDAMYWYRQDPGQGLRLIYYSQIVNDFQKGDIAEGYSVSREKKESFPLTVTSAQKNPTAFYLCASSIKSGGSPEQYFGPGTRLTVT.

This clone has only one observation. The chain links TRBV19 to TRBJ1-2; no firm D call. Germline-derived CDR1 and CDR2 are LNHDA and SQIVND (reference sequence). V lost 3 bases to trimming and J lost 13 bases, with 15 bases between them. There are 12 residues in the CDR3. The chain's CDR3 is CASSIGEGAGTF. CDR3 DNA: TGTGCCAGTAGTATTGGAGAAGGCGCGGGCACCTTC.

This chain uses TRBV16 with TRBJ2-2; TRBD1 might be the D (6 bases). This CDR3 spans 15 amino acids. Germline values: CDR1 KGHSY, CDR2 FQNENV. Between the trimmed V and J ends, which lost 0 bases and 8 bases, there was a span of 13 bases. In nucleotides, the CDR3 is TGTGCCAGCAGCCAATCTGCCGCAGGGGAAGGGGAGCTGTTTTTT. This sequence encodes CASSQSAAGEGELFF.